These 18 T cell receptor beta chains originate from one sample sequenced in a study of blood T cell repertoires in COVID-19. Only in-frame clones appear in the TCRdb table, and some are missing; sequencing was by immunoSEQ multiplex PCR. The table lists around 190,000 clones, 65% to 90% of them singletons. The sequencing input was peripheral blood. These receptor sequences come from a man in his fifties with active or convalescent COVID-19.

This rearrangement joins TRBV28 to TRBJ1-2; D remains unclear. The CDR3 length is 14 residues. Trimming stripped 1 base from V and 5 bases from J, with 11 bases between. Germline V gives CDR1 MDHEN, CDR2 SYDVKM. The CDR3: CASSLLAGSYGYTF. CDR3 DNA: TGTGCCAGCAGTTTATTAGCCGGGTCGTATGGCTACACCTTC.

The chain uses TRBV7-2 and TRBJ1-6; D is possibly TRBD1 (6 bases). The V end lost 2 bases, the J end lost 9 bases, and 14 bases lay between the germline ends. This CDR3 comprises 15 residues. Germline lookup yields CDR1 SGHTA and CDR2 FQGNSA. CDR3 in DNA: TGTGCCAGCAGCTTAATTAGAGGGGGAAGTTCACCCCTCCACTTT. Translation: CASSLIRGGSSPLHF.

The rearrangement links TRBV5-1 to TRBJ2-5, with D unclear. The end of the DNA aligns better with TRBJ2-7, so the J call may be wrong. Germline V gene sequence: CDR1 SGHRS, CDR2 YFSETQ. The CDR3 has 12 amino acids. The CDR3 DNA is TGCGCCAGCAGCTTGGACTTCCGCGAGCAGTACTTC. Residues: CASSLDFREQYF.

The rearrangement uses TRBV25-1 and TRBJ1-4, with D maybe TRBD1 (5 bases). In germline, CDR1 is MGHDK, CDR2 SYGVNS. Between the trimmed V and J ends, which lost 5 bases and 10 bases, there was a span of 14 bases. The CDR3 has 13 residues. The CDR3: CASSNFVGGKLFF. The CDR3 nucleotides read TGTGCCAGCAGTAACTTTGTGGGGGGAAAACTGTTTTTT.

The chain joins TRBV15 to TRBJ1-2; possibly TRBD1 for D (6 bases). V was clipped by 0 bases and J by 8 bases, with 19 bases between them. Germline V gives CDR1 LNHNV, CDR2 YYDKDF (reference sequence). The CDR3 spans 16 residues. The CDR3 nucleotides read TGTGCCACCAGCAGAGATACCAGGGGCAAAGGTCAGGGCTACACCTTC. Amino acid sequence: CATSRDTRGKGQGYTF.

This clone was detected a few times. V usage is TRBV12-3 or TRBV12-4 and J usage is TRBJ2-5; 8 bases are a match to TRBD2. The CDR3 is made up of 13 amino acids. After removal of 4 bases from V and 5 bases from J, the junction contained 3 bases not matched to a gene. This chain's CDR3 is CASSSGGSETQYF. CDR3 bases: TGTGCCAGCAGTTCGGGGGGGTCGGAGACCCAGTACTTC.

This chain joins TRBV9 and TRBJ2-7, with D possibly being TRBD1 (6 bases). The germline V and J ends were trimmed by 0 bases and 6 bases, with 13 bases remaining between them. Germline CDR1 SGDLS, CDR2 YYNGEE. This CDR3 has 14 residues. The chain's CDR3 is CASSVGTAFGEQYF. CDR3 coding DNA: TGTGCCAGCAGCGTAGGGACAGCGTTTGGCGAGCAGTACTTC.

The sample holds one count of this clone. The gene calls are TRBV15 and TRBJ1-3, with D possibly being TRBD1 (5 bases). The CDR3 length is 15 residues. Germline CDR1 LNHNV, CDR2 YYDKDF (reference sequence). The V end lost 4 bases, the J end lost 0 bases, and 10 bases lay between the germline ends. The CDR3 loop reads CATSNRQHSGNTIYF. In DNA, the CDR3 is TGTGCCACCAGCAACCGACAGCACTCTGGAAACACCATATATTTT.

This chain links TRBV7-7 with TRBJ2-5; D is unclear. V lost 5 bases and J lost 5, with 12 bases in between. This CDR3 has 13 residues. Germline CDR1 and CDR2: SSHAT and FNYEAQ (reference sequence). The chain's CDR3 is CASSPTGGETQYF. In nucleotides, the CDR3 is TGTGCCAGCAGCCCGACGGGTGGGGAGACCCAGTACTTC.

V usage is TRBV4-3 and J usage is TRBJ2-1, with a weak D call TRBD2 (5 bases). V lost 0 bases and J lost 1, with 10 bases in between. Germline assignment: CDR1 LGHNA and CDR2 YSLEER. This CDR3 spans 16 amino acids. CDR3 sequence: CASSQERALSYNEQFF. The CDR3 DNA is TGCGCCAGCAGCCAAGAGCGGGCACTATCCTACAATGAGCAGTTCTTC.

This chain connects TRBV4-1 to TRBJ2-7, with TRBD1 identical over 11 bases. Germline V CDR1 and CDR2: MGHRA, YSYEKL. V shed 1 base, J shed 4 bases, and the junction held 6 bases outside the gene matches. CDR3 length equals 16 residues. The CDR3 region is CASSQVPGTGGYEQYF. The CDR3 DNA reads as TGCGCCAGCAGCCAAGTCCCCGGGACAGGGGGTTACGAGCAGTACTTC.

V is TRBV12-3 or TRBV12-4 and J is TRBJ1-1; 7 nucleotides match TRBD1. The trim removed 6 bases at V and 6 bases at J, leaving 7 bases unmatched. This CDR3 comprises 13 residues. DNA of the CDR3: TGTGCCAGCAGCCGTCAGGGGGGAGCTGAAGCTTTCTTT. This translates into CASSRQGGAEAFF.

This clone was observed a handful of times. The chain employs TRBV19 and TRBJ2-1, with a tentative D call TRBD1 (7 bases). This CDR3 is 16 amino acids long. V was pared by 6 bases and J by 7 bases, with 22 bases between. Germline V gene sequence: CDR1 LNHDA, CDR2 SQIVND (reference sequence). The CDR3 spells CASRRPEARGANEQFF. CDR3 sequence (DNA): TGTGCCAGTAGGCGCCCCGAGGCCAGGGGGGCTAATGAGCAGTTCTTC.

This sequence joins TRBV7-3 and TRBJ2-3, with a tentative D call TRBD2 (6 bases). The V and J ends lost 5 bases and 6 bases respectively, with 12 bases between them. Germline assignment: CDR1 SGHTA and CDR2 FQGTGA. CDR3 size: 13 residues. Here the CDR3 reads CASSPGLPDTQYF. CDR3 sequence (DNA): TGTGCCAGCAGCCCGGGACTTCCCGATACGCAGTATTTT.

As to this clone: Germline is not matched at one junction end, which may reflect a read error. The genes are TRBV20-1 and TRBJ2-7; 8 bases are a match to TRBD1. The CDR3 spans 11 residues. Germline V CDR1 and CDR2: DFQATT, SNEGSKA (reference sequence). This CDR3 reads CSARDGRQGNF. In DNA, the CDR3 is TGCAGTGCTAGAGATGGGAGACAGGGGAATTTC.

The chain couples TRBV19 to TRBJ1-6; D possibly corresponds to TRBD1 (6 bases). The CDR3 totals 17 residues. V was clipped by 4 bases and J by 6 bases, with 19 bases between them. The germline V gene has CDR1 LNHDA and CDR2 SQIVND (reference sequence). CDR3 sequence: CASSKGVVIEINSPLHF. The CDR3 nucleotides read TGTGCCAGTAGTAAGGGGGTGGTTATCGAGATTAATTCACCCCTCCACTTT.

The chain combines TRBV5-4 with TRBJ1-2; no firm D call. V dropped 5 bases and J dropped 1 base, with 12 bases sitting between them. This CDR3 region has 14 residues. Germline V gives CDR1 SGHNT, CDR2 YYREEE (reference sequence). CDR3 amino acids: CASRRESFNYGYTF. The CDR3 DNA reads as TGTGCCAGCAGGAGGGAAAGCTTTAACTATGGCTACACCTTC.

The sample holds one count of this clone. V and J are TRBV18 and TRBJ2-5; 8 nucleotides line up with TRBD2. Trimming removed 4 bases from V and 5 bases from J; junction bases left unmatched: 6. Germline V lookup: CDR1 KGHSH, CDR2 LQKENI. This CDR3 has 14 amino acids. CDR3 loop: CASSLGLGGETQYF. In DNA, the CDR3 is TGTGCCAGCTCACTGGGACTAGGTGGTGAGACCCAGTACTTC.